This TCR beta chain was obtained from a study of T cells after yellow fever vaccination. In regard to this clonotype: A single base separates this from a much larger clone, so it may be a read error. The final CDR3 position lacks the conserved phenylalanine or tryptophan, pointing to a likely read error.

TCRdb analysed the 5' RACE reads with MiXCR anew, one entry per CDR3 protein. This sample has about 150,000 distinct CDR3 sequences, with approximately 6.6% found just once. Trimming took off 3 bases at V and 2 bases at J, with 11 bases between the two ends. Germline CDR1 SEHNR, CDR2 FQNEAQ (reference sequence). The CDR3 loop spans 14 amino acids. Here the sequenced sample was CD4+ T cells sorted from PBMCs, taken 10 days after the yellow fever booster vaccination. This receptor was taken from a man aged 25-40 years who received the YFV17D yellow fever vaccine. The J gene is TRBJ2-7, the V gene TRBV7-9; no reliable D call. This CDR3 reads CASSFGTEAYEQYC. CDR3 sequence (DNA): TGTGCCAGCAGCTTCGGAACAGAAGCCTACGAGCAGTACTGC.